This T cell receptor (beta chain) was captured in a study of monozygotic twins with inflammatory bowel disease. Someone took an approximately 2.5 ml blood sample from each of the donors. General study points: Reduced clonotype sharing with other individuals was observed in IBD patients relative to healthy twins, especially with disease activity.

Concerning this clonotype itself: Its antigen is not known.

Making cDNA involved eight separate reactions per sample. Two nested PCRs, of roughly 16 and 10 cycles, processed TCRalpha and TCRbeta cDNA. No DNA is given; TCRdb re-called the 5' RACE reads and lists each CDR3 protein once. The sample table sets out around 100,000 distinct CDR3 sequences. CDR1 and CDR2 (germline): MDHEN, SYDVKM. The CDR3 consists of 16 residues. The sequence was collected from a human donor with ulcerative colitis or Crohn's disease, or a healthy co-twin of an affected twin (not recorded which). The chain combines TRBV28 with TRBJ2-3; the D call of TRBD2 rests on TCRdb alone, since no DNA is present to check it. The sequencing input was blood. The CDR3 sequence: CASSLWSSGGAGTQYF.